This T cell receptor beta chain came from a study of beta chain features in type 1 diabetes. Comments on this clone: The antigen is unknown.

As every portion of the isolated RNA was reverse transcribed, the sequencing read expressed TCRB transcripts. Here immunoSEQ multiplex PCR was the method, and the copy in TCRdb shows in-frame clones only, minus some. The sample has more than 100,000 clones, 25% to 35% seen once; the top ten hold more than 0.45%. Whole-study findings and limits: The study found moderately but significantly shorter TCRB CDR3s in all four CD4+ subsets of Type 1 diabetes patients.

V shed 3 bases and J 8 bases; nucleotides not matched to a gene: 14. Germline-derived CDR1 and CDR2 are KGHSH and LQKENI. This CDR3 contains 16 residues. The rearrangement joins TRBV18 to TRBJ1-2, with TRBD1 identical over 8 bases. The source material was central memory CD4+ T cells from blood. This clonotype was sampled from a woman under 30 with type 1 diabetes. CDR3 in amino acids: CASSPQQDGQGWGYTF. CDR3 DNA: TGTGCCAGCTCACCGCAACAGGATGGACAGGGTTGGGGCTACACCTTC.